This T cell receptor (beta chain) was sequenced for a study of blood T cell repertoires in COVID-19 (dated by TCRdb to about 2020). General notes on the study: Samples covering the acute and convalescent phases of COVID-19 were provided by collaborators in the United States, Italy and Spain. Sample metadata almost always included a de-identified subject ID, COVID-19 status, age in years and sex. The samples were drawn from two sources: the first 160 participants of the ongoing ImmuneRACE study, and about 1,300 subjects contributed by 6 global collaborators. The material from the prospective study consisted of cDNA or gDNA derived from T cells, B-cell-depleted T cells, or PBMCs. HLA class I and class II types, where available, came from metadata supplied by the sample provider rather than from assay-based typing. The dataset comprised deeply sampled blood TCRbeta repertoires from subjects exposed to, actively infected with, or recovered from COVID-19. The repertoires were released in a freely available public database meant as a resource for research on the immune response to SARS-CoV-2. Overall study outcomes, separate from this receptor: Clinical and demographic metadata were provided uncurated, with the amount varying by source and participant.

This clone was found once. The antigen it binds to is not known. It has no much larger one-base neighbor in the sample; base qualities were not kept. TCRbeta CDR3 regions were amplified from genomic DNA using the immunoSEQ Assay, a bias-controlled multiplex PCR. The authors' pipeline ran thus. Nucleated cell counts per sample were estimated from amplification of reference gene primers within the assay. To quantify the absolute abundance of each unique TCRbeta CDR3 rearrangement, sequence reads were collapsed and filtered. For each sample, productive Simpson clonality was calculated as the square root of Simpson's diversity index across productive rearrangements. TCRdb mirrors the immuneACCESS table, restricted to in-frame sequences. Some clones are absent from its copies; in checked studies, under half trace to an unresolved V gene, and the reason for the others is unknown. V and J calls and clone size are copied from that table; D and trimming were computed from the DNA. The sample table shows just under 300,000 clones, and about 88% are seen once. Over 1% of the sample belongs to the ten largest clones.

Whole blood was collected in K2EDTA tubes by collaborating institutions according to the institutions' own protocols. For TCRbeta analysis, collaborators shipped samples in one of three forms: frozen whole blood, isolated PBMCs, or DNA extracted from either of those sample types. Via the germline V gene, CDR1 is MGHRA and CDR2 YSYEKL. Including the terminal cysteine and phenylalanine, the CDR3 comprises 17 residues. Only CDR3 DNA remains: 51 bases, in frame from the first base. V lost 3 bases and J lost 1 base, and the count of bases not matched to a germline gene is 11. This receptor chain uses TRBV4-1 and TRBJ2-7, and TRBD1 aligns with 8 junction nucleotides. The material sequenced was peripheral blood. This clonotype was sampled from a man between 65 and 85 years old with acute or convalescent COVID-19. Read as DNA, the sequence is TGCGCCAGCAGCCAGACGCACACCGGGACAGGATCCTACGAGCAGTACTTC. It translates as CASSQTHTGTGSYEQYF.